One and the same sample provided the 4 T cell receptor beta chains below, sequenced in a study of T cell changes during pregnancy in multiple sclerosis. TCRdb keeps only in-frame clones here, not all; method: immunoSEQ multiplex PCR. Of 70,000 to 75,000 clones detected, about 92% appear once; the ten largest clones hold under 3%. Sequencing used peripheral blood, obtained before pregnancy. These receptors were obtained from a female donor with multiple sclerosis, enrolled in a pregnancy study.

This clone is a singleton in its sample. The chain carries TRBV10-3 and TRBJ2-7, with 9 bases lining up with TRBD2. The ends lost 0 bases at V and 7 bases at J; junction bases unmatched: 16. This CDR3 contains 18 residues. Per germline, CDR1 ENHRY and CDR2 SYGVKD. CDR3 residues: CAISESVGGGAGYKEQYF. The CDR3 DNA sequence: TGTGCCATCAGTGAGTCGGTGGGCGGGGGGGCTGGATATAAGGAGCAGTACTTC.

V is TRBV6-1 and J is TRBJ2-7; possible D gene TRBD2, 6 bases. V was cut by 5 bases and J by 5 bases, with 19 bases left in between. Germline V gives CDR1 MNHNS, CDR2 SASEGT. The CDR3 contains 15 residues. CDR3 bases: TGTGCCAGCAGTCCCCTGGGGGGAGAAAAAGACGAGCAGTACTTC. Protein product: CASSPLGGEKDEQYF.

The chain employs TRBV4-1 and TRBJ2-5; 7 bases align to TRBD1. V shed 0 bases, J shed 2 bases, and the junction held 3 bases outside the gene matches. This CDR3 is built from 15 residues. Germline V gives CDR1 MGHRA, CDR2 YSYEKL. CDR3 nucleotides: TGCGCCAGCAGCCAAGATGTGACAGGGCAAGAGACCCAGTACTTC. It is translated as CASSQDVTGQETQYF.

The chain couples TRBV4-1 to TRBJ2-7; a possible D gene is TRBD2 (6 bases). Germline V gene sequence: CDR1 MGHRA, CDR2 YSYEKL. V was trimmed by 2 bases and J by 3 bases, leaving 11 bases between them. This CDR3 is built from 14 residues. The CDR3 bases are TGCGCCAGCAGCCAAACTAGCCTAAACTACGAGCAGTACTTC. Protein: CASSQTSLNYEQYF.